The 21 T cell receptor beta chains below come from one sample, sequenced in a study of vaccination effects on CD4 cells after COVID-19 (dated 2022 in TCRdb). These receptors lack a known antigen. Libraries were made using the immunoSEQ multiplex PCR assay. TCRdb holds this immuneACCESS table with in-frame rearrangements only. Some clones are missing; in checked studies, unresolved V genes explain under half, and the rest has no known cause. Within this sample are around 11,000 clones, with 74% of them counted one time only. 20% to 30% of the sample belongs to the ten largest clones. In the ViraFEST assay, PBMC were stimulated with viral peptide pools, and antigen-specific CD4+ T cell clonotypes were then identified by expansion using TCR sequencing. After approximately eleven days of culture, CD4+ T cells were isolated with the EasySep CD4+ T cell isolation kit. The source was CD4+ T cells from PBMCs cultured with HCoV-229E spike peptides, collected before COVID-19 vaccination. Reading the label with the study, this specimen's cell subset or site is: HCoV-229E spike overlapping peptide pool stimulation. All receptors derive from a human donor who received a COVID-19 vaccine.

The rearrangement links TRBV2 to TRBJ2-1; TRBD1 aligns across 9 bases. Germline trimming cut 0 bases from V and 6 bases from J; bases unmatched to any gene: 15. CDR1 is SNHLY and CDR2 is FYNNEI in the germline V gene. The CDR3 is made up of 19 amino acids. CDR3 region: CASSEARPLTGGGGNEQFF. CDR3 in DNA: TGTGCCAGCAGTGAAGCGCGGCCCTTGACAGGGGGTGGGGGCAATGAGCAGTTCTTC.

This clone was seen once. The chain has TRBV4-1 and TRBJ2-7; D is possibly TRBD1 (5 bases). This CDR3 region has 15 residues. V was clipped by 0 bases and J by 4 bases, with 13 bases between them. Germline V lookup: CDR1 MGHRA, CDR2 YSYEKL. In DNA, the CDR3 is TGCGCCAGCAGCCAAGATCAGGGTTTCAGATACGAGCAGTACTTC. Its translation is CASSQDQGFRYEQYF.

This chain links TRBV4-3 with TRBJ1-1; a possible D gene is TRBD1 (5 bases). The germline V and J ends were trimmed by 0 bases and 5 bases, with 19 bases remaining between them. Germline V gene lookup returns CDR1 LGHNA and CDR2 YSLEER. The CDR3 is made up of 17 amino acids. Here the CDR3 DNA reads TGCGCCAGCAGCCAAGATACGGACCGGGGCGAACGGACTGAAGCTTTCTTT. It encodes CASSQDTDRGERTEAFF.

The genes are TRBV7-2 and TRBJ1-1, with 10 bases fitting TRBD1. This CDR3 has 12 residues. Germline V lookup: CDR1 SGHTA, CDR2 FQGNSA. The trim removed 6 bases at V and 10 bases at J, leaving 5 bases unmatched. Here the CDR3 reads CASSLRQGAAFF. In DNA, the CDR3 is TGTGCCAGCAGTCTCCGACAGGGGGCAGCTTTCTTT.

This clone was seen more than once but under ten times. This rearrangement joins TRBV18 to TRBJ1-1; no clear D gene. Germline V gene sequence: CDR1 KGHSH, CDR2 LQKENI. Trimming shortened V by 1 base and J by 4 bases, and 10 bases separated the two germline ends. This CDR3 is built from 14 residues. The CDR3 DNA reads TGTGCCAGCTCACCACGGAAAGACGGCACTGAAGCTTTCTTT. It is translated as CASSPRKDGTEAFF.

V and J are TRBV19 and TRBJ2-1, with D maybe TRBD2 (6 bases). Per the germline V gene, CDR1 is LNHDA and CDR2 is SQIVND (reference sequence). The CDR3 has 13 amino acids. Between the trimmed V and J ends, which lost 6 bases and 4 bases, there was a span of 10 bases. The CDR3 sequence is CASSGRGYNEQFF. Here the CDR3 DNA reads TGTGCCAGTAGCGGGAGAGGGTACAATGAGCAGTTCTTC.

This clone was seen a handful of times. The rearrangement joins TRBV6-1 to TRBJ1-5; D remains unclear. This CDR3 comprises 14 residues. Germline V gene data show CDR1 as MNHNS and CDR2 as SASEGT. Trimming removed 2 bases at V and 4 bases at J, with 9 bases between. CDR3 loop: CASSERLPNQPQHF. CDR3 nucleotides: TGTGCCAGCAGTGAACGTCTCCCAAATCAGCCCCAGCATTTT.

This chain connects TRBV14 to TRBJ2-3; 8 bases agree with TRBD2. Losses at the gene ends were 2 bases for V and 2 bases for J; bases not matched to a gene: 3. This CDR3 is built from 15 residues. Germline V gene data show CDR1 as SGHDN and CDR2 as FVKESK. This CDR3 reads CASSQQLAATDTQYF. The CDR3 DNA reads TGTGCCAGCAGCCAACAACTAGCGGCCACAGATACGCAGTATTTT.

The genes are TRBV19 and TRBJ1-2, with unresolved D. The CDR3 sequence is 14 residues long. Germline values: CDR1 LNHDA, CDR2 SQIVND (reference sequence). V lost 5 bases, J lost 3 bases, and 13 bases lay in between. CDR3 nucleotide sequence: TGTGCCAGTAGTTCTGGGGAGGGTTACTATGGCTACACCTTC. This codes for CASSSGEGYYGYTF.

The rearrangement joins TRBV4-1 to TRBJ2-7, with D hard to call. From germline, CDR1 is MGHRA and CDR2 YSYEKL. The CDR3 is 14 residues long. V was shortened by 1 base and J by 7 bases, with 14 bases between the two germline ends. The CDR3 region has the DNA TGCGCCAGCAGCCAAGTGGGTGGCTTGGGTGAGCAGTACTTC. Amino acids: CASSQVGGLGEQYF.

This chain connects TRBV12-3 or TRBV12-4 to TRBJ2-1; D not resolved. V was pared by 5 bases and J by 5 bases, with 10 bases between. The CDR3 is 13 amino acids. The CDR3 DNA reads TGTGCCAGCAGTACAACAGTTAACAATGAGCAGTTCTTC. Protein sequence: CASSTTVNNEQFF.

The chain has TRBV5-4 and TRBJ2-2; 9 nucleotides align to TRBD1. The V and J ends lost 3 bases and 7 bases, in that order; junction bases with no gene match: 10. The length of the CDR3 is 16 residues. Per the germline V gene, CDR1 is SGHNT and CDR2 is YYREEE (reference sequence). The CDR3 region is CASSSGRGQGDGELFF. The CDR3 nucleotides are TGTGCCAGCAGCTCCGGTAGGGGACAGGGAGACGGGGAGCTGTTTTTT.

The CDR3 coding sequence is TGTGCCAGCAGCCCTGTGGGGGAGACCCAGTACTTC. It yields the protein CASSPVGETQYF. The chain couples TRBV28 to TRBJ2-5, with D hard to call. The germline gives CDR1 MDHEN, CDR2 SYDVKM. CDR3 length: 12 amino acids. V lost 6 bases to trimming and J lost 5 bases, with 10 bases between them.

The V gene is TRBV7-8, the J gene TRBJ2-3; D ambiguous. CDR3 length: 14 amino acids. V was shortened by 8 bases and J by 4 bases, with 16 bases between the two germline ends. CDR1 is SGHVS and CDR2 is FQNEAQ in the germline V gene. The CDR3 region has the DNA TGTGCCAGCTTTTCCCGCGGTGGGGCAGATACGCAGTATTTT. This translates into CASFSRGGADTQYF. Complete variable domain (other parts from reference TRBV7-8 and TRBJ2-3): GAGVSQSPRYKVAKRGQDVALRCDPISGHVSLFWYQQALGQGPEFLTYFQNEAQLDKSGLPSDRFFAERPEGSVSTLKIQRTQQEDSAVYLCASFSRGGADTQYFGPGTRLTVL.

The chain joins TRBV7-9 to TRBJ2-3, with D tentatively TRBD2 (6 bases). The CDR3 length is 15 residues. Looked up from germline, CDR1 is SEHNR and CDR2 is FQNEAQ (reference sequence). V was cut by 2 bases and J by 0 bases, with 9 bases left in between. The CDR3 reads CASSLTGTSTDTQYF. The CDR3 DNA sequence: TGTGCCAGCAGCTTAACCGGGACTAGCACAGATACGCAGTATTTT. Drawing the rest from reference TRBV7-9 and TRBJ2-3, the complete variable domain is DTGVSQNPRHKITKRGQNVTFRCDPISEHNRLYWYRQTLGQGPEFLTYFQNEAQLEKSRLLSDRFSAERPKGSFSTLEIQRTEQGDSAMYLCASSLTGTSTDTQYFGPGTRLTVL.

The rearrangement links TRBV2 to TRBJ2-7; no clear D gene. CDR1 and CDR2 (germline): SNHLY, FYNNEI. CDR3 length: 12 amino acids. Trimming stripped 3 bases from V and 5 bases from J, with 8 bases between. DNA for the CDR3: TGTGCCAGCAGTGATCTCGGCCACGAGCAGTACTTC. Translated, it gives CASSDLGHEQYF.

V usage is TRBV5-1 and J usage is TRBJ2-5; 10 bases fit TRBD1. The length of the CDR3 is 14 residues. Germline trimming cut 4 bases from V and 2 bases from J; bases unmatched to any gene: 2. Germline CDR1 and CDR2: SGHRS and YFSETQ. CDR3 residues: CASSPGQGQETQYF. In DNA, the CDR3 is TGCGCCAGCAGCCCGGGACAGGGGCAAGAGACCCAGTACTTC.

This clone has just a few counts. This chain links TRBV5-4 with TRBJ2-7; perhaps TRBD1 as D (5 bases). V was pared by 0 bases and J by 4 bases, with 11 bases between. Germline V gene lookup returns CDR1 SGHNT and CDR2 YYREEE (reference sequence). This CDR3 spans 14 amino acids. The CDR3 loop reads CASSLAEGAYEQYF. The DNA of the CDR3 is TGTGCCAGCAGCTTGGCCGAAGGGGCGTACGAGCAGTACTTC.

This clone is medium-sized. CDR3 coding DNA: TGTGCCAGCTCACCAACCGGGACAGGGGGATATGGCTACACCTTC. This gives the protein CASSPTGTGGYGYTF. The chain employs TRBV18 and TRBJ1-2; TRBD1 agrees at 11 bases. V gave up 2 bases and J gave up 5 bases; unmatched junction bases: 4. The CDR3 is made up of 15 amino acids. Germline CDR1 is KGHSH and CDR2 is LQKENI. The full variable domain, with the rest looked up from reference TRBV18 and TRBJ1-2, is NAGVMQNPRHLVRRRGQEARLRCSPMKGHSHVYWYRQLPEEGLKFMVYLQKENIIDESGMPKERFSAEFPKEGPSILRIQQVVRGDSAAYFCASSPTGTGGYGYTFGSGTRLTVV.

The chain joins TRBV28 to TRBJ1-1; D ambiguous. Germline CDR1 and CDR2: MDHEN and SYDVKM. This CDR3 is 14 amino acids long. V shed 4 bases and J shed 4 bases, with 13 bases lying between them. In nucleotides, the CDR3 is TGTGCCAGCAGTTCGCCCGTACTGGGCACTGAAGCTTTCTTT. The encoded protein is CASSSPVLGTEAFF.

V and J are TRBV12-5 and TRBJ2-1, with 10 bases matching TRBD2. V gave up 6 bases and J gave up 8 bases; unmatched junction bases: 7. The CDR3 sequence is 14 residues long. The germline CDR1 and CDR2 sequences are LGHNT and FRNRAP. The CDR3 DNA sequence: TGTGCTAGTGGCCTGGGACTAGCGAGGGATGAGCAGTTCTTC. It is translated as CASGLGLARDEQFF. Filled out from reference TRBV12-5 and TRBJ2-1, the complete variable domain reads DARVTQTPRHKVTEMGQEVTMRCQPILGHNTVFWYRQTMMQGLELLAYFRNRAPLDDSGMPKDRFSAEMPDATLATLKIQPSEPRDSAVYFCASGLGLARDEQFFGPGTRLTVL.